These 16 T cell receptor beta chains share one sample of origin, sequenced in a study of shared clonotypes between healthy human individuals. The repertoire was sequenced with immunoSEQ multiplex PCR; TCRdb's copy has only in-frame clones and lacks some. This table has over 950,000 clones, about 80% appearing once. Sequencing was done on a sample of memory CD4+ T cells from PBMCs. Documented subset: CD45RA-negative fraction. The source of these receptors is a young man in good health. Some clones in this sample may be carry-over from other donors' samples.

The V gene is TRBV12-5, the J gene TRBJ2-5; possibly TRBD1 for D (6 bases). Germline V gene data show CDR1 as LGHNT and CDR2 as FRNRAP. The CDR3 covers 13 residues. V lost 1 base, J lost 3 bases, and 6 bases lay in between. The CDR3 DNA reads TGTGCTAGTGGTTTGGACAGGGAAGAGACCCAGTACTTC. Residues: CASGLDREETQYF.

As regards this clone: Other nucleotide sequences from this sample produce the same CDR3. The genes are TRBV18 and TRBJ2-7; D is ambiguous. The germline V gene encodes CDR1 KGHSH and CDR2 LQKENI. This CDR3 has 11 residues. V lost 5 bases and J lost 3, with 5 bases in between. Here the CDR3 DNA reads TGTGCCAGCTCATCGGGCTACGAGCAGTACTTC. Translation gives CASSSGYEQYF.

This rearrangement joins TRBV28 to TRBJ1-2; D is unclear. The V end lost 1 base, the J end lost 4 bases, and 10 bases lay between the germline ends. Germline V gives CDR1 MDHEN, CDR2 SYDVKM. This CDR3 has 14 amino acids. The CDR3 DNA follows: TGTGCCAGCAGTTTATCCCCCAGCATCTATGGCTACACCTTC. Its translation: CASSLSPSIYGYTF.

This chain connects TRBV4-2 to TRBJ1-1, with D uncertain. Germline V gene data show CDR1 as LGHNA and CDR2 as YNFKEQ. V gave up 0 bases and J gave up 5 bases, with 7 bases separating them. CDR3 length: 13 amino acids. The CDR3 here is CASSQDRYTEAFF. CDR3 nucleotides: TGTGCCAGCAGCCAAGATCGGTATACTGAAGCTTTCTTT.

V usage is TRBV28 and J usage is TRBJ1-1; 7 bases match TRBD1. The CDR3 runs 15 residues. CDR1 and CDR2 (germline): MDHEN, SYDVKM. V was pared by 5 bases and J by 1 base, with 7 bases of the junction left unmatched. The CDR3 DNA is TGTGCCAGCAGTGACCCGGGGACAGCGAACACTGAAGCTTTCTTT. Protein: CASSDPGTANTEAFF.

The V and J genes are TRBV30 and TRBJ1-3; TRBD1 matches at 7 bases. Germline assignment: CDR1 GTSNPN and CDR2 SVGIG (reference sequence). This CDR3 has 14 amino acids. With V trimmed by 3 bases and J by 3 bases, 5 bases remained unmatched. The CDR3 sequence: CAWRSGGGGNTIYF. The CDR3 DNA reads as TGTGCCTGGAGATCAGGGGGAGGTGGAAACACCATATATTTT.

This clone was counted at least ten times. The V and J genes are TRBV7-8 and TRBJ2-1; D remains ambiguous. V lost 3 bases and J 7 bases, leaving 10 bases between the germline ends. The CDR3 extends over 13 amino acids. CDR1 is SGHVS and CDR2 is FQNEAQ in the germline V gene. The CDR3 DNA reads TGTGCCAGCAGCTTGGGGTTCAGGAATGAGCAGTTCTTC. This translates into CASSLGFRNEQFF.

J is TRBJ1-4 and V is TRBV5-1, with D possibly being TRBD1 (6 bases). The CDR3 runs 14 residues. V was shortened by 7 bases and J by 2 bases, with 12 bases between the two germline ends. The germline V gene encodes CDR1 SGHRS and CDR2 YFSETQ. The chain's CDR3 is CASGTGRTNEKLFF. CDR3 coding DNA: TGCGCCAGCGGCACAGGGAGGACTAATGAAAAACTGTTTTTT. The full variable domain, in which reference TRBV5-1 and TRBJ1-4 provide the parts outside the CDR3, is KAGVTQTPRYLIKTRGQQVTLSCSPISGHRSVSWYQQTPGQGLQFLFEYFSETQRNKGNFPGRFSGRQFSNSRSEMNVSTLELGDSALYLCASGTGRTNEKLFFGSGTQLSVL.

J is TRBJ1-1 and V is TRBV5-1; D remains unclear. Trimming removed 4 bases from V and 10 bases from J, with 17 bases in between. Germline assignment: CDR1 SGHRS and CDR2 YFSETQ. This CDR3 has 13 residues. CDR3 sequence: CASSPAGEKGAFF. CDR3 in DNA: TGCGCCAGCAGCCCCGCGGGAGAGAAGGGAGCTTTCTTT.

As concerns this clone: A far larger clone is off by one base, so a read error is likely. The chain uses TRBV6-5 and TRBJ2-5; a possible D gene is TRBD2 (5 bases). The assigned J gene may be wrong: the sequence end matches TRBJ2-7 better. Germline CDR1 MNHEY, CDR2 SVGAGI. There are 15 residues in the CDR3. The CDR3 sequence: CASNPAVGLTYEQYF. CDR3 bases: TGTGCCAGCAATCCAGCGGTAGGACTGACATACGAGCAGTACTTC.

J is TRBJ1-5 and V is TRBV28; 10 bases fit TRBD1. Germline V gene sequence: CDR1 MDHEN, CDR2 SYDVKM. J was trimmed by 9 bases and V by 6 bases; bases with no gene match: 5. There are 13 residues in the CDR3. In DNA, the CDR3 is TGTGCCAGCAGCGGGACAGGGGAACGGCCCCAGCATTTT. This translates into CASSGTGERPQHF.

This clone was found a few times. This chain joins TRBV29-1 and TRBJ1-2; 9 nucleotides line up with TRBD1. Unmatched junction bases numbered 4, after V lost 4 bases and J lost 4 bases. The CDR3 loop spans 13 amino acids. Germline loops: CDR1 SQVTM, CDR2 ANQGSEA. This CDR3 is CSVGTGEGYGYTF. The CDR3 DNA is TGCAGCGTTGGGACAGGGGAGGGCTATGGCTACACCTTC.

Points on this clone: Distinct nucleotide sequences in the sample also encode this CDR3. The chain couples TRBV28 to TRBJ2-7; no clear D. The CDR3 totals 10 residues. CDR1 is MDHEN and CDR2 is SYDVKM in the germline V gene. With 8 bases removed from V and 1 base from J, the gap between germline ends came to 3 bases. The chain's CDR3 is CASGSYEQYF. CDR3 in DNA: TGTGCCAGCGGTTCCTACGAGCAGTACTTC.

The chain recombines TRBV5-6 with TRBJ2-3; tentatively, D is TRBD2 (6 bases). Germline CDR1 reads SGHDT; CDR2 reads YYEEEE. The V end lost 3 bases, the J end lost 0 bases, and 20 bases lay between the germline ends. The CDR3 extends over 18 amino acids. This CDR3 is CASSSPGTWGLSTDTQYF. The CDR3 DNA sequence: TGTGCCAGCAGCTCCCCAGGGACGTGGGGACTTAGCACAGATACGCAGTATTTT.

The rearrangement links TRBV7-9 to TRBJ2-7, with TRBD2 matching 14 bases. The CDR3 spans 18 residues. The V gene end was trimmed by 5 bases and the J gene end by 4 bases; junction bases not matched to a gene: 13. CDR1 and CDR2 from the germline V gene are SEHNR and FQNEAQ (reference sequence). CDR3 region: CASSPGLLGLAGEYEQYF. The CDR3 nucleotides are TGTGCCAGCAGCCCGGGACTGTTGGGACTAGCGGGAGAATACGAGCAGTACTTC.

The V and J genes are TRBV5-1 and TRBJ2-7, with D possibly being TRBD1 (6 bases). V lost 7 bases and J 4 bases, leaving 21 bases between the germline ends. Germline V gene sequence: CDR1 SGHRS, CDR2 YFSETQ. This CDR3 comprises 15 residues. CDR3 in DNA: TGCGCCAGCCCCCGTGGGTTAGGACAGACATACGAGCAGTACTTC. Residues: CASPRGLGQTYEQYF.